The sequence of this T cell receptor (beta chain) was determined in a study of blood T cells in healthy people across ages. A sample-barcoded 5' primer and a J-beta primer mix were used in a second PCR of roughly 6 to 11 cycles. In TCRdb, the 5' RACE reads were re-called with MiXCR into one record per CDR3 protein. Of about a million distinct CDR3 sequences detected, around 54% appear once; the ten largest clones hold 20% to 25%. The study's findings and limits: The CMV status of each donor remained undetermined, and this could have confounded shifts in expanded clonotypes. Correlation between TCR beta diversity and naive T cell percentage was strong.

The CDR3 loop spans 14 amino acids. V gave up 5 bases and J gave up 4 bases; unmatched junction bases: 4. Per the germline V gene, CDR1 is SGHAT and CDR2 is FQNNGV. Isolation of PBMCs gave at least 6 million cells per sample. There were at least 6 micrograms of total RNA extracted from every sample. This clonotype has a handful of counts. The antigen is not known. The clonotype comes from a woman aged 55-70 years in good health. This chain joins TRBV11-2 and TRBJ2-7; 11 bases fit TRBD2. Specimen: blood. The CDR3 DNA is TGTGCCAGCAGCGTCTCTAGCGGGAGGTACGAGCAGTACTTC. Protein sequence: CASSVSSGRYEQYF.